This T cell receptor beta chain stems from a study of radiotherapy plus CTLA-4 blockade in lung cancer (dated by TCRdb to about 2018). Regarding the study in general: Objective responses were observed in 18% of enrolled patients, and disease control was achieved in 25% to 40%.

Compared with germline, V lacks 4 bases and J lacks 5 bases; bases without a gene match: 8. Looking up the germline V gene yields CDR1 MGHRA and CDR2 YSYEKL. Inclusive of the bounding cysteine and phenylalanine, the CDR3 is 15 residues long. Only CDR3 DNA remains: 45 bases, in frame from the first base. Results and caveats for the whole study, not just this receptor: After treatment with radiotherapy and ipilimumab, TCR clones that originated in tumors expanded in peripheral blood. Increased serum interferon-beta after radiation, together with early dynamic changes in blood T cell clones, were reported to be the strongest predictors of response.

Library method: the immunoSEQ multiplex PCR assay. The source is immuneACCESS, and TCRdb retained only in-frame sequences with V and J called. Part of the clones is not carried over; for the studies checked, unresolved V genes explain less than half of this, and the remainder is unexplained. Counted in this sample were about 48,000 clones; 82% of them appeared once. The ten top clones hold more than 3% of the sample. Focal radiation therapy combined with CTLA-4 blockade (ipilimumab) was tested in patients with chemo-refractory metastatic non-small-cell lung cancer. This clone appeared a single time. Its antigen is not yet known. There are no base qualities to consult, and no much larger clone falls within one base.

The TCR originated in a human donor with non-small cell lung cancer who had stable disease on radiotherapy plus ipilimumab. Sequencing was performed on peripheral blood, taken from a patient treated with radiotherapy plus ipilimumab. This receptor chain uses TRBV4-1 and TRBJ2-7; 10 middle bases align to TRBD1. The DNA reads TGCGCCAGCAGCCTCGACAGGGGGCTCGGGGACGAGCAGTACTTC. Its protein product is CASSLDRGLGDEQYF.